These 27 T cell receptor beta chains were sequenced from one sample in a study of blood T cell repertoires in COVID-19. Produced via immunoSEQ multiplex PCR; TCRdb's table is partial and in-frame only. This table holds over 200,000 clones, less than 90% found once. Sequenced material: peripheral blood. These TCRs come from a man aged 40-49 years with active or convalescent COVID-19.

The J gene is TRBJ2-5, the V gene TRBV10-3, with TRBD1 identical over 7 bases. Germline CDR1 is ENHRY and CDR2 is SYGVKD. V gave up 3 bases and J gave up 3 bases; unmatched junction bases: 4. This CDR3 has 14 residues. As DNA, the CDR3 is TGTGCCATCAGTGAAACTACAGGGGAAGAGACCCAGTACTTC. The encoded protein is CAISETTGEETQYF.

This clone came up once. The rearrangement links TRBV7-2 to TRBJ2-1, with D hard to call. CDR3 size: 15 residues. With 3 bases removed from V and 0 bases from J, the gap between germline ends came to 9 bases. In germline, CDR1 is SGHTA, CDR2 FQGNSA. The CDR3 DNA reads as TGTGCCAGCAGCTTCGAGCATGGCTCCTACAATGAGCAGTTCTTC. Translated: CASSFEHGSYNEQFF.

This clone was seen a single time. Here the CDR3 DNA reads TGTGCCAGCAGCTTCACAGGGGATTACTATGGCTACACCTTC. Residues: CASSFTGDYYGYTF. The chain links TRBV11-2 to TRBJ1-2, with 7 bases aligning to TRBD1. Losses at the gene ends were 3 bases for V and 3 bases for J; bases not matched to a gene: 4. Looked up from germline, CDR1 is SGHAT and CDR2 is FQNNGV. This CDR3 contains 14 residues.

The gene calls are TRBV28 and TRBJ1-1; D gene ambiguous. This CDR3 is built from 12 residues. CDR1 is MDHEN and CDR2 is SYDVKM in the germline V gene. V shed 5 bases and J shed 3 bases, with 7 bases lying between them. CDR3 sequence (DNA): TGTGCCAGCAGTCTACGTGACACTGAAGCTTTCTTT. Translated, it gives CASSLRDTEAFF.

The chain uses TRBV27 and TRBJ2-5, with TRBD1 identical over 7 bases. CDR3 size: 14 residues. In germline, CDR1 is MNHEY, CDR2 SMNVEV (reference sequence). The junction had 3 bases not matched to a gene; V was cut back by 4 bases and J by 1 base. CDR3 residues: CASSSWTGQETQYF. CDR3 DNA sequence: TGTGCCAGCAGTTCCTGGACAGGCCAAGAGACCCAGTACTTC.

The gene calls are TRBV6-6 and TRBJ1-1; D remains ambiguous. Trimming removed 2 bases from V and 1 base from J, with 14 bases in between. The CDR3 extends over 16 amino acids. Germline values: CDR1 MNHNY, CDR2 SVGAGI (reference sequence). The CDR3 spells CASSYPPQFWNTEAFF. For the CDR3, the DNA is TGTGCCAGCAGTTACCCCCCCCAGTTCTGGAACACTGAAGCTTTCTTT.

The chain combines TRBV7-9 with TRBJ1-2; D perhaps matches TRBD1 (6 bases). CDR3 size: 14 residues. Germline lookup yields CDR1 SEHNR and CDR2 FQNEAQ (reference sequence). The germline V and J ends were trimmed by 5 bases and 4 bases, with 14 bases remaining between them. CDR3 nucleotide sequence: TGTGCCAGCAGCCTACAGGGTTCAATCTATGGCTACACCTTC. Its protein is CASSLQGSIYGYTF. The whole variable domain, remainder taken from reference TRBV7-9 and TRBJ1-2, is DTGVSQNPRHKITKRGQNVTFRCDPISEHNRLYWYRQTLGQGPEFLTYFQNEAQLEKSRLLSDRFSAERPKGSFSTLEIQRTEQGDSAMYLCASSLQGSIYGYTFGSGTRLTVV.

V and J are TRBV30 and TRBJ1-1; D is perhaps TRBD1 (5 bases). The CDR3 is 12 amino acids. V was pared by 2 bases and J by 6 bases, with 10 bases between. The germline CDR1 and CDR2 sequences are GTSNPN and SVGIG (reference sequence). CDR3: CAWSPGVAEAFF. In nucleotides, the CDR3 is TGTGCCTGGAGTCCGGGGGTGGCTGAAGCTTTCTTT.

This clone has just a few counts. The chain is built from TRBV9 and TRBJ1-6, with no clear D. The V end lost 4 bases, the J end lost 8 bases, and 16 bases lay between the germline ends. Germline V CDR1 and CDR2: SGDLS, YYNGEE. The CDR3 runs 15 residues. The CDR3 here is CASSLMGGSDSPLHF. CDR3 DNA: TGTGCCAGCAGCCTCATGGGTGGGAGTGATTCACCCCTCCACTTT.

The rearrangement uses TRBV7-9 and TRBJ2-2, with 8 bases fitting TRBD1. Trimming took 4 bases from V and 1 from J; bases not matched to a gene: 11. The CDR3 has 18 residues. Germline V lookup: CDR1 SEHNR, CDR2 FQNEAQ (reference sequence). CDR3 protein: CASSYIPPGTGNTGELFF. CDR3 in DNA: TGTGCCAGCAGCTACATACCACCCGGGACAGGGAACACCGGGGAGCTGTTTTTT.

The genes are TRBV9 and TRBJ1-6; no definite D call. This CDR3 region has 12 residues. In germline, CDR1 is SGDLS, CDR2 YYNGEE. Trimming took 4 bases from V and 7 from J, leaving 6 bases between them. The CDR3 DNA sequence: TGTGCCAGCAGCCAGTCCAATTCACCCCTCCACTTT. It yields the protein CASSQSNSPLHF.

V gene TRBV7-9 combines with J gene TRBJ2-7, with TRBD2 matching over 7 bases. The CDR3 covers 14 residues. The J segment lost 5 bases and the V segment lost 5 bases, leaving 9 bases of the junction unmatched. The germline V gene encodes CDR1 SEHNR and CDR2 FQNEAQ (reference sequence). CDR3 amino acids: CASSTGLDPHEQYF. Here the CDR3 DNA reads TGTGCCAGCAGCACCGGACTAGACCCCCACGAGCAGTACTTC.

V gene TRBV4-1 combines with J gene TRBJ2-1; 11 bases fit TRBD1. The length of the CDR3 is 15 residues. Germline lookup yields CDR1 MGHRA and CDR2 YSYEKL. V dropped 4 bases and J dropped 3; count of bases not matched to a gene: 2. This chain's CDR3 is CASSPGTGGYNEQFF. The CDR3, as DNA: TGCGCCAGCAGCCCGGGGACAGGGGGCTACAATGAGCAGTTCTTC.

V gene TRBV2 combines with J gene TRBJ2-2; 7 bases fit TRBD1. From germline, CDR1 is SNHLY and CDR2 FYNNEI. V gave up 3 bases and J gave up 1 base; unmatched junction bases: 5. This CDR3 region has 16 residues. The CDR3 nucleotides are TGTGCCAGCAGTGAGGGGACAGTTTTGAACACCGGGGAGCTGTTTTTT. Its translation: CASSEGTVLNTGELFF.

The rearrangement joins TRBV6-5 to TRBJ2-7, with D maybe TRBD1 (6 bases). Trimming took 4 bases from V and 3 from J, leaving 16 bases between them. Germline CDR1 is MNHEY and CDR2 is SVGAGI. CDR3 length equals 15 residues. DNA of the CDR3: TGTGCCAGCAGTTTTAGGGGACACCTATTCTACGAGCAGTACTTC. This sequence encodes CASSFRGHLFYEQYF.

CDR3 in DNA: TGTGCCTGGACTCCGGGGAGGCGAGCAGGGAGGATAAGCACTGAAGCTTTCTTT. Residues: CAWTPGRRAGRISTEAFF. The V call is TRBV30, the J call TRBJ1-1, with D tentatively TRBD1 (5 bases). Germline values: CDR1 GTSNPN, CDR2 SVGIG (reference sequence). The V end lost 4 bases, the J end lost 4 bases, and 28 bases lay between the germline ends. The CDR3 covers 18 residues.

The V gene is TRBV12-3 or TRBV12-4, the J gene TRBJ2-5; D not certain. The CDR3 runs to 13 residues. The V end was cut by 3 bases, the J end by 0 bases, with 5 bases between. The CDR3 spells CASSFRDQETQYF. The CDR3 bases are TGTGCCAGCAGTTTTCGGGACCAAGAGACCCAGTACTTC.

This clone was seen more than once but under ten times. The rearrangement joins TRBV5-4 to TRBJ2-7; TRBD1 might be the D (6 bases). V was cut by 3 bases and J by 2 bases, with 12 bases left in between. In germline, CDR1 is SGHNT, CDR2 YYREEE (reference sequence). The CDR3 is 14 residues long. CDR3 protein: CASSYGQGTYEQYF. The CDR3 nucleotides are TGTGCCAGCAGCTACGGCCAGGGGACCTACGAGCAGTACTTC.

J is TRBJ1-4 and V is TRBV28; D is uncertain. Trimming pared 2 bases from V and 5 bases from J, leaving 9 bases between. Germline loops: CDR1 MDHEN, CDR2 SYDVKM. This CDR3 is 14 amino acids long. Written as DNA, the CDR3 is TGTGCCAGCAGTTTAGAGGGTGGAAATGAAAAACTGTTTTTT. Translation: CASSLEGGNEKLFF.

The V and J genes are TRBV20-1 and TRBJ1-6; TRBD1 might be the D (5 bases). Germline values: CDR1 DFQATT, CDR2 SNEGSKA (reference sequence). V was clipped by 3 bases and J by 8 bases, with 14 bases between them. The CDR3 runs 14 residues. The CDR3 reads CSASPREVYSPLHF. The CDR3 nucleotides are TGCAGTGCTAGTCCCAGGGAGGTTTATTCACCCCTCCACTTT.

With regard to this clone: With a much larger clone just one base away, this may be a read error. The chain has TRBV28 and TRBJ1-5; maybe TRBD1 (6 bases). CDR1 and CDR2 (germline): MDHEN, SYDVKM. Trimming took off 3 bases at V and 3 bases at J, with 12 bases between the two ends. This CDR3 spans 15 amino acids. This CDR3 reads CASSLGGAFNQPQHF. For the CDR3, the DNA is TGTGCCAGCAGTTTGGGGGGGGCCTTCAATCAGCCCCAGCATTTT.

V and J are TRBV3-1 (or the pseudogene TRBV3-2) and TRBJ2-1; 8 bases line up with TRBD1. The trim removed 3 bases at V and 10 bases at J, leaving 11 bases unmatched. The germline gives CDR1 LGHDT, CDR2 YNNKEL (reference sequence). The CDR3 is made up of 15 amino acids. CDR3 region: CASSQQGQALTEQFF. The CDR3 region has the DNA TGTGCCAGCAGCCAGCAGGGACAGGCCCTTACGGAGCAGTTCTTC.

This chain links TRBV5-1 with TRBJ1-1, with 9 bases matching TRBD1. After removal of 0 bases from V and 11 bases from J, the junction contained 11 bases not matched to a gene. This CDR3 region has 15 residues. Germline V lookup: CDR1 SGHRS, CDR2 YFSETQ. The CDR3: CASSLGPRTGASAFF. The CDR3 bases are TGCGCCAGCAGCTTGGGACCCCGGACAGGGGCGAGCGCTTTCTTT.

This chain links TRBV4-2 with TRBJ1-2, with D tentatively TRBD1 (5 bases). CDR3 length equals 17 residues. The germline V gene encodes CDR1 LGHNA and CDR2 YNFKEQ. Trimming pared 0 bases from V and 3 bases from J, leaving 17 bases between. DNA of the CDR3: TGTGCCAGCAGCCAAGATCAATTGTGGGGGGAATACTATGGCTACACCTTC. Translation: CASSQDQLWGEYYGYTF.

CDR3: CASKDRESASLFF. For the CDR3, the DNA is TGTGCCAGCAAGGACAGGGAAAGTGCTTCGCTGTTTTTT. This chain uses TRBV19 with TRBJ1-4; TRBD1 aligns across 8 bases. The V and J ends lost 9 bases and 14 bases, in that order; junction bases with no gene match: 14. CDR3 length: 13 amino acids. Germline V gives CDR1 LNHDA, CDR2 SQIVND (reference sequence).

The genes are TRBV3-1 (or the pseudogene TRBV3-2) and TRBJ1-4; tentative D call: TRBD1 (6 bases). Trimming left V 2 bases short and J 7 bases short, with 14 bases between. From germline, CDR1 is LGHDT and CDR2 YNNKEL (reference sequence). The CDR3 loop spans 15 amino acids. The CDR3 DNA follows: TGTGCCAGCAGCCAATCCGACAGGCGCGGTGAAAAACTGTTTTTT. Amino acids: CASSQSDRRGEKLFF.

The gene calls are TRBV7-9 and TRBJ1-2; D is undetermined. The V gene's germline CDR1 is SEHNR and CDR2 FQNEAQ (reference sequence). The CDR3 is made up of 16 amino acids. Trimming pared 5 bases from V and 5 bases from J, leaving 21 bases between. The CDR3 bases are TGTGCCAGCAGCCGCCCGGAAAGAGACTCGGTTTATGGCTACACCTTC. It encodes CASSRPERDSVYGYTF.